Detailed here is one T cell receptor beta chain. Using immunoSEQ multiplex PCR, the repertoire was profiled, and TCRdb retains in-frame clones only, with some absent. The top ten hold 0.0094% of the sample, which has hundreds of thousands of clones, 80% to 90% seen once. This sample stems from a study of shared T cell receptors in the human thymus. This sample also belongs to another study, concerning human thymus T cells. Per that study: Corrective surgery for congenital heart defects was being performed on the healthy Finnish infants who served as donors. Obtained as resections during corrective heart surgery, the thymus tissue was then studied.

The source material was thymocytes. The source of this sequence is a boy less than two years old with a congenital heart defect.

CDR3 coding DNA: TGTGCCAGCAGGGCCGGGACTAGCGGGGGGGACAATGAGCAGTTCTTC. This gives the protein CASRAGTSGGDNEQFF. This chain links TRBV6-4 with TRBJ2-1; 16 bases agree with TRBD2. CDR3 length: 16 residues. CDR1 and CDR2 from the germline V gene are MRHNA and SNTAGT. The J segment lost 5 bases and the V segment lost 6 bases, leaving 4 bases of the junction unmatched.